This T cell receptor (beta chain) was observed in a study of cytomegalovirus exposure and HLA in healthy donors. Findings and limits, study-wide: In a later analysis, at a false discovery rate of 0.05, roughly 17,000 TCR beta sequences matched HLA alleles. TCR beta sequences reportedly predicted most subjects' HLA-A and HLA-B alleles accurately.

Of note for this clone: Its antigen is as yet unknown.

Amplification used 60 Vbeta primers and 13 Jbeta primers. The method was immunoSEQ multiplex PCR; TCRdb's version includes in-frame clones alone and lacks a portion of them. The sample includes more than 200,000 clones, around 80% of them seen just once. The V gene's germline CDR1 is SGHRS and CDR2 YFSETQ. Trimming took 6 bases from V and 4 from J, leaving 17 bases between them. There are 15 residues in the CDR3. The TCR sequence derives from a man aged 35-49 years in good health and CMV-seronegative. The specimen was PBMCs. The chain employs TRBV5-1 and TRBJ2-1, with D possibly matching TRBD2 (7 bases). CDR3 DNA: TGCGCCAGCAACATGGGAGGGGGGATTTACAATGAGCAGTTCTTC. Its translation is CASNMGGGIYNEQFF.